The 31 T cell receptor beta chains reported below all come from one sample, sequenced in a study of STAT5B mutations in CD4+ large granular lymphocyte leukemia. Assay used: immunoSEQ multiplex PCR; TCRdb lists only in-frame clones, some missing. The table has around 30,000 clones, about two thirds seen once. The sequenced material came from CD4+ T cells from blood buffy coats. These TCRs come from a human donor in good health.

The rearrangement uses TRBV11-2 and TRBJ2-1, with 15 bases aligning to TRBD2. The V gene's germline CDR1 is SGHAT and CDR2 FQNNGV. The V segment lost 4 bases and the J segment 9 bases; nucleotides outside the gene matches: 1. The CDR3 consists of 14 residues. CDR3 sequence reads: CASSSGLAGGEQFF. DNA of the CDR3: TGTGCCAGCAGCTCGGGACTAGCGGGAGGTGAGCAGTTCTTC.

A single count supports this clone. The V gene is TRBV19, the J gene TRBJ1-1; D unresolved. Trimming shortened V by 7 bases and J by 6 bases, and 15 bases separated the two germline ends. The CDR3 is 13 residues long. The germline V gene encodes CDR1 LNHDA and CDR2 SQIVND (reference sequence). This CDR3 is CASTQRGYPEAFF. The CDR3 bases are TGTGCCAGTACCCAACGGGGATACCCTGAAGCTTTCTTT. Combining the CDR3 with reference TRBV19 and TRBJ1-1 gives the whole variable domain DGGITQSPKYLFRKEGQNVTLSCEQNLNHDAMYWYRQDPGQGLRLIYYSQIVNDFQKGDIAEGYSVSREKKESFPLTVTSAQKNPTAFYLCASTQRGYPEAFFGQGTRLTVV.

This clone was seen only once. This sequence joins TRBV5-1 and TRBJ1-3; D call uncertain. The CDR3 extends over 15 amino acids. The germline CDR1 and CDR2 sequences are SGHRS and YFSETQ. The germline V and J ends were trimmed by 2 bases and 0 bases, with 9 bases remaining between them. CDR3 sequence: CASSFDTSSGNTIYF. CDR3 DNA sequence: TGCGCCAGCAGCTTCGACACCTCCTCTGGAAACACCATATATTTT.

This chain connects TRBV27 to TRBJ2-5, with D perhaps being TRBD1 or TRBD2 (5 bases each). Trimming pared 3 bases from V and 4 bases from J, leaving 9 bases between. Germline V gene data show CDR1 as MNHEY and CDR2 as SMNVEV (reference sequence). This CDR3 comprises 13 residues. The CDR3 loop is CASSFRGRETQYF. Here the CDR3 DNA reads TGTGCCAGCAGTTTCCGGGGCCGAGAGACCCAGTACTTC.

The chain couples TRBV9 to TRBJ2-3, with D hard to call. Germline V gene data show CDR1 as SGDLS and CDR2 as YYNGEE. The ends were cut back, 4 bases at V and 0 bases at J, with 9 bases in the middle. The CDR3 runs to 14 residues. The CDR3 bases are TGTGCCAGCAGCTCGGCCAAAAGCACAGATACGCAGTATTTT. Translating it yields CASSSAKSTDTQYF. Using reference TRBV9 and TRBJ2-3 for the parts outside the CDR3, the full variable domain is DSGVTQTPKHLITATGQRVTLRCSPRSGDLSVYWYQQSLDQGLQFLIQYYNGEERAKGNILERFSAQQFPDLHSELNLSSLELGDSALYFCASSSAKSTDTQYFGPGTRLTVL.

This clone was counted between two and nine times. The chain uses TRBV5-1 and TRBJ1-1, with 7 bases matching TRBD1. This CDR3 is built from 15 residues. The V segment lost 7 bases and the J segment 3 bases; nucleotides outside the gene matches: 12. Germline CDR1 reads SGHRS; CDR2 reads YFSETQ. Here the CDR3 DNA reads TGCGCCAGCGGCCCAGGGGGACAACGGGACACTGAAGCTTTCTTT. As protein: CASGPGGQRDTEAFF. Drawing the rest from reference TRBV5-1 and TRBJ1-1, the complete variable domain is KAGVTQTPRYLIKTRGQQVTLSCSPISGHRSVSWYQQTPGQGLQFLFEYFSETQRNKGNFPGRFSGRQFSNSRSEMNVSTLELGDSALYLCASGPGGQRDTEAFFGQGTRLTVV.

V usage is TRBV7-2 and J usage is TRBJ2-3; D is possibly TRBD1 or TRBD2 (5 bases each). CDR1 and CDR2 (germline): SGHTA, FQGNSA. This CDR3 is 15 amino acids long. With 0 bases removed from V and 8 bases from J, the gap between germline ends came to 15 bases. DNA of the CDR3: TGTGCCAGCAGCTTAGCTGGGGGTCTACAAGGTACGCAGTATTTT. This encodes CASSLAGGLQGTQYF.

About this clone itself: This specimen includes other DNA sequences encoding the same CDR3. The V and J genes are TRBV9 and TRBJ2-7; 8 nucleotides align to TRBD2. Germline loops: CDR1 SGDLS, CDR2 YYNGEE. The V segment lost 0 bases and the J segment 6 bases; nucleotides outside the gene matches: 17. The CDR3 length is 18 residues. CDR3 DNA sequence: TGTGCCAGCAGCGTAGCGCCGGGGGGGACCCAAGGGAACCTCGAGCAGTACTTC. Translating gives CASSVAPGGTQGNLEQYF.

V gene TRBV7-2 combines with J gene TRBJ2-4, with TRBD2 matching over 13 bases. CDR3 size: 18 residues. V gave up 5 bases and J gave up 6 bases; unmatched junction bases: 13. Looked up from germline, CDR1 is SGHTA and CDR2 is FQGNSA. This CDR3 reads CASSALPGTSGTRNIQYF. The CDR3 DNA reads as TGTGCCAGCAGCGCCCTGCCCGGGACTAGCGGGACTAGAAACATTCAGTACTTC.

This chain links TRBV29-1 with TRBJ2-7; possible D gene TRBD2, 5 bases. V was pared by 6 bases and J by 6 bases, with 12 bases between. This CDR3 has 11 residues. The germline V gene encodes CDR1 SQVTM and CDR2 ANQGSEA. CDR3 sequence (DNA): TGCAGCGTACGGCGGGCGAGCGAGCAGTACTTC. It is translated as CSVRRASEQYF.

The gene calls are TRBV7-2 and TRBJ1-5; no definite D call. Germline V gives CDR1 SGHTA, CDR2 FQGNSA. The CDR3 has 14 amino acids. Trimming shortened V by 2 bases and J by 6 bases, and 11 bases separated the two germline ends. The CDR3 loop reads CASSLKRDGQPQHF. CDR3 DNA sequence: TGTGCCAGCAGCTTAAAAAGGGATGGTCAGCCCCAGCATTTT.

The chain uses TRBV18 and TRBJ1-4; 11 positions match TRBD1. V dropped 2 bases and J dropped 7; count of bases not matched to a gene: 6. Germline V gives CDR1 KGHSH, CDR2 LQKENI. This CDR3 has 16 residues. The CDR3 loop reads CASSPTLGQGGEKLFF. In nucleotides, the CDR3 is TGTGCCAGCTCACCAACCCTGGGACAGGGGGGTGAAAAACTGTTTTTT.

The chain recombines TRBV7-9 with TRBJ2-7; TRBD1 might be the D (6 bases). Trimming removed 10 bases at V and 5 bases at J, with 18 bases between. The V gene's germline CDR1 is SEHNR and CDR2 FQNEAQ (reference sequence). The CDR3 has 13 amino acids. The CDR3 here is CATQGILGHEQYF. The CDR3, as DNA: TGTGCCACACAGGGAATTCTAGGCCACGAGCAGTACTTC. The whole variable domain, filled in from reference TRBV7-9 and TRBJ2-7, reads DTGVSQNPRHKITKRGQNVTFRCDPISEHNRLYWYRQTLGQGPEFLTYFQNEAQLEKSRLLSDRFSAERPKGSFSTLEIQRTEQGDSAMYLCATQGILGHEQYFGPGTRLTVT.

CDR3 sequence: CASSQEASWSTGELFF. CDR3 nucleotide sequence: TGTGCCAGCAGCCAAGAGGCTAGCTGGTCTACCGGGGAGCTGTTTTTT. The genes are TRBV4-2 and TRBJ2-2, with a tentative D call TRBD2 (5 bases). CDR1 and CDR2 (germline): LGHNA, YNFKEQ. This CDR3 has 16 residues. The V gene lost 0 bases and the J gene lost 5 bases, with 13 bases spanning the gap.

The chain carries TRBV27 and TRBJ1-2; 8 bases map to TRBD1. The CDR3 runs to 15 residues. Germline V CDR1 and CDR2: MNHEY, SMNVEV (reference sequence). Trimming cost V 4 bases and J 1 base; bases outside gene matches: 5. The CDR3 is CASSSWDRINYGYTF. CDR3 coding DNA: TGTGCCAGCAGTTCCTGGGACAGGATTAACTATGGCTACACCTTC.

The rearrangement links TRBV9 to TRBJ2-1; 9 positions agree with TRBD2. V lost 4 bases and J lost 0; bases outside the gene matches: 2. The CDR3 has 15 amino acids. Germline V CDR1 and CDR2: SGDLS, YYNGEE. CDR3 nucleotide sequence: TGTGCCAGCAGCCCGCGGGAGGGCTCCTACAATGAGCAGTTCTTC. Encoded protein: CASSPREGSYNEQFF.

This chain links TRBV6-1 with TRBJ2-7; a weak D match, TRBD1 (5 bases). CDR1 and CDR2 from the germline V gene are MNHNS and SASEGT. There are 12 residues in the CDR3. The V gene lost 7 bases and the J gene lost 1 base, with 8 bases spanning the gap. The DNA for the CDR3 is TGTGCCAGCAAGGGGAATTCCTACGAGCAGTACTTC. As protein: CASKGNSYEQYF.

The J gene is TRBJ2-5, the V gene TRBV5-1; TRBD2 agrees at 11 bases. The germline V gene has CDR1 SGHRS and CDR2 YFSETQ. The CDR3 is 20 amino acids. With V trimmed by 4 bases and J by 5 bases, 22 bases remained unmatched. CDR3 loop: CASSKELQTSGNSGGETQYF. The CDR3 nucleotides read TGCGCCAGCAGCAAAGAACTACAGACTAGCGGGAACTCGGGGGGGGAGACCCAGTACTTC.

The rearrangement joins TRBV7-2 to TRBJ2-1, with 14 bases that match TRBD2. There are 19 residues in the CDR3. In germline, CDR1 is SGHTA, CDR2 FQGNSA. The junction had 11 bases not matched to a gene; V was cut back by 6 bases and J by 1 base. CDR3 amino acids: CASSRQGLAGVPSYNEQFF. The CDR3 DNA reads TGTGCCAGCAGTCGACAGGGACTAGCGGGAGTACCTTCCTACAATGAGCAGTTCTTC.

The V call is TRBV27, the J call TRBJ1-2, with D maybe TRBD1 (6 bases). Germline V gene data show CDR1 as MNHEY and CDR2 as SMNVEV (reference sequence). V lost 0 bases and J lost 4, with 6 bases in between. The CDR3 length is 13 residues. CDR3 bases: TGTGCCAGCAGTTTATCCAGGGGCTATGGCTACACCTTC. This encodes CASSLSRGYGYTF.

The V gene is TRBV5-1, the J gene TRBJ2-2; perhaps TRBD2 as D (5 bases). CDR1 and CDR2 from the germline V gene are SGHRS and YFSETQ. V shed 3 bases and J shed 0 bases, with 15 bases lying between them. This CDR3 region has 17 residues. The CDR3, as DNA: TGCGCCAGCAGCTGGCGGACTGGCGGGTCGAACACCGGGGAGCTGTTTTTT. It translates to CASSWRTGGSNTGELFF.

The chain links TRBV19 to TRBJ1-2, with D possibly matching TRBD1 (6 bases). This CDR3 has 13 residues. Germline lookup yields CDR1 LNHDA and CDR2 SQIVND (reference sequence). With 9 bases removed from V and 10 bases from J, the gap between germline ends came to 21 bases. In DNA, the CDR3 is TGTGCCAGCCGGGTACAGGGAAGGGACTTCTACACCTTC. This gives the protein CASRVQGRDFYTF. Combining the CDR3 with reference TRBV19 and TRBJ1-2 gives the whole variable domain DGGITQSPKYLFRKEGQNVTLSCEQNLNHDAMYWYRQDPGQGLRLIYYSQIVNDFQKGDIAEGYSVSREKKESFPLTVTSAQKNPTAFYLCASRVQGRDFYTFGSGTRLTVV.

This clone was found a few times. The gene calls are TRBV7-9 and TRBJ1-2; D unresolved. Trimming left V 1 base short and J 0 bases short, with 9 bases between. The CDR3 is 15 amino acids. The germline CDR1 and CDR2 sequences are SEHNR and FQNEAQ (reference sequence). The CDR3 DNA is TGTGCCAGCAGCTTAGGGCAGAATACTAACTATGGCTACACCTTC. It translates to CASSLGQNTNYGYTF.

This clone has only a few counts. The rearrangement links TRBV5-1 to TRBJ2-2; D possibly matches TRBD1 or TRBD2 (6 bases each). The CDR3 has 14 residues. The germline V gene has CDR1 SGHRS and CDR2 YFSETQ. Trimming stripped 5 bases from V and 3 bases from J, with 11 bases between. CDR3 coding DNA: TGCGCCAGCAGGACGGGGGCTTACACCGGGGAGCTGTTTTTT. Translating gives CASRTGAYTGELFF.

The chain links TRBV4-1 to TRBJ2-2, with a weak D call TRBD2 (6 bases). Germline lookup yields CDR1 MGHRA and CDR2 YSYEKL. This CDR3 spans 15 amino acids. V lost 5 bases to trimming and J lost 3 bases, with 13 bases between them. The CDR3 DNA follows: TGCGCCAGCAGCATCCAACCGGGAGACACCGGGGAGCTGTTTTTT. The encoded protein is CASSIQPGDTGELFF.

This chain joins TRBV9 and TRBJ2-2; D might be TRBD1 or TRBD2, each matching 5 bases. This CDR3 has 16 amino acids. The germline gives CDR1 SGDLS, CDR2 YYNGEE. V was pared by 4 bases and J by 4 bases, with 17 bases between. In DNA, the CDR3 is TGTGCCAGCAGCCCTAGAGCCGGGACCCGCACCGGGGAGCTGTTTTTT. Residues: CASSPRAGTRTGELFF.

The rearrangement links TRBV5-1 to TRBJ1-2, with TRBD1 identical over 7 bases. V gave up 0 bases and J gave up 5 bases; unmatched junction bases: 4. From germline, CDR1 is SGHRS and CDR2 YFSETQ. The CDR3 extends over 14 amino acids. The CDR3 protein is CASSLEAQGYGYTF. CDR3 sequence (DNA): TGCGCCAGCAGCTTGGAAGCACAGGGGTATGGCTACACCTTC.

The V gene is TRBV15, the J gene TRBJ1-6; the D gene is possibly TRBD1 (5 bases). Trimming took 0 bases from V and 10 from J, leaving 13 bases between them. In germline, CDR1 is LNHNV, CDR2 YYDKDF (reference sequence). The CDR3 runs to 15 residues. The CDR3 region is CATSRDPQGGSPLHF. CDR3 bases: TGTGCCACCAGCAGAGATCCCCAGGGAGGATCACCCCTCCACTTT. Filled out from reference TRBV15 and TRBJ1-6, the complete variable domain reads DAMVIQNPRYQVTQFGKPVTLSCSQTLNHNVMYWYQQKSSQAPKLLFHYYDKDFNNEADTPDNFQSRRPNTSFCFLDIRSPGLGDTAMYLCATSRDPQGGSPLHFGNGTRLTVT.

V usage is TRBV7-2 and J usage is TRBJ2-7; TRBD1 agrees at 7 bases. This CDR3 spans 11 amino acids. V lost 5 bases to trimming and J lost 7 bases; unmatched junction nucleotides: 2. In germline, CDR1 is SGHTA, CDR2 FQGNSA. DNA for the CDR3: TGTGCCAGCAGCCCGGACAGGGAGCAGTACTTC. Translation gives CASSPDREQYF.

The chain links TRBV5-1 to TRBJ2-2; D is ambiguous. V dropped 0 bases and J dropped 3 bases, with 12 bases sitting between them. CDR1 is SGHRS and CDR2 is YFSETQ in the germline V gene. The length of the CDR3 is 16 residues. The CDR3 here is CASSLGVTPDTGELFF. CDR3 DNA: TGCGCCAGCAGCTTGGGGGTGACCCCAGACACCGGGGAGCTGTTTTTT.

The chain links TRBV10-3 to TRBJ1-1, with 7 positions matching TRBD1. The CDR3 runs to 12 residues. V lost 4 bases, J lost 7 bases, and 3 bases stayed unmatched. Germline CDR1 is ENHRY and CDR2 is SYGVKD. The CDR3 reads CAISGTGIEAFF. CDR3 DNA: TGTGCCATCAGTGGGACAGGAATTGAAGCTTTCTTT.